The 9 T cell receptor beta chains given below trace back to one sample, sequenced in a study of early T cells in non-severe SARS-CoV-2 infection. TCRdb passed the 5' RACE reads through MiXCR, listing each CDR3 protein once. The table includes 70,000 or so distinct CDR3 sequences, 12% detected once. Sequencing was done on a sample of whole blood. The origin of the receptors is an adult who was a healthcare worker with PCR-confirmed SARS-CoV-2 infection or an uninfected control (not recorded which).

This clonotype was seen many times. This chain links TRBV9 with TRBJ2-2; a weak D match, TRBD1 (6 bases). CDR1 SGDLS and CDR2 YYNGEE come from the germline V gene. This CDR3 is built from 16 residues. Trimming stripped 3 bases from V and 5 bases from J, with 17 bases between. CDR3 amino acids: CASSAATGKRTGELFF. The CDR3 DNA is TGTGCCAGCAGCGCAGCAACAGGGAAGCGGACCGGGGAGCTGTTTTTT. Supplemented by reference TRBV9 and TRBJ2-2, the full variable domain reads DSGVTQTPKHLITATGQRVTLRCSPRSGDLSVYWYQQSLDQGLQFLIQYYNGEERAKGNILERFSAQQFPDLHSELNLSSLELGDSALYFCASSAATGKRTGELFFGEGSRLTVL.

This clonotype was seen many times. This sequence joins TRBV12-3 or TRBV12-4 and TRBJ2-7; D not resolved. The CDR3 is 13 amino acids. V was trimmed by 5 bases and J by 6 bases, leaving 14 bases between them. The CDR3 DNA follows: TGTGCCAGCAGTCCCTCGGCGGCCTCCGAGCAGTACTTC. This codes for CASSPSAASEQYF.

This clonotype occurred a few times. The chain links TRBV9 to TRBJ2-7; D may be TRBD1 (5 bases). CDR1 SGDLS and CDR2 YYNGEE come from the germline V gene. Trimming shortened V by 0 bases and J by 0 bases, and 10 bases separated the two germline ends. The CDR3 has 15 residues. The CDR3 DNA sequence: TGTGCCAGCAGCGTAGCTGACAGTCCCTCCTACGAGCAGTACTTC. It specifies CASSVADSPSYEQYF.

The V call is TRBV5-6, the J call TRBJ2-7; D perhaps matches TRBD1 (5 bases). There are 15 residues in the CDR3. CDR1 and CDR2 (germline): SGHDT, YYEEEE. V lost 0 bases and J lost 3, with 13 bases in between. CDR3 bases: TGTGCCAGCAGCTTGGGCCCCCCCAGGGACTACGAGCAGTACTTC. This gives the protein CASSLGPPRDYEQYF.

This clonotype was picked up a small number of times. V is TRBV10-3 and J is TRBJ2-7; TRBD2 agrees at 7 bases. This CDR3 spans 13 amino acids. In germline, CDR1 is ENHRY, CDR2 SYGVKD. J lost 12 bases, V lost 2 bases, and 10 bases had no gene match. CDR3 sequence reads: CAISEPPHQRGYF. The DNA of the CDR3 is TGTGCCATCAGTGAGCCCCCACACCAGCGGGGGTACTTC.

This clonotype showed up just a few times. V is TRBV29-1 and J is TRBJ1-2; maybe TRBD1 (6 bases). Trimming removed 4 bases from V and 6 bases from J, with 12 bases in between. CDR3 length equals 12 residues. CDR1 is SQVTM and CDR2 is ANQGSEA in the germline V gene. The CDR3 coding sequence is TGCAGCGTTGGCAGGGGAGCTAATGGCTACACCTTC. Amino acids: CSVGRGANGYTF.

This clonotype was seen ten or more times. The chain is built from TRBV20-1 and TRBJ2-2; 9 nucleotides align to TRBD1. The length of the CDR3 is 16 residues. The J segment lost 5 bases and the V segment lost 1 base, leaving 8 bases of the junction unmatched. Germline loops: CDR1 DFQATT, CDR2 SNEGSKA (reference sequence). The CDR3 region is CSARAPGQGRTGELFF. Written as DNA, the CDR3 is TGCAGTGCTAGAGCACCGGGACAGGGACGAACCGGGGAGCTGTTTTTT.

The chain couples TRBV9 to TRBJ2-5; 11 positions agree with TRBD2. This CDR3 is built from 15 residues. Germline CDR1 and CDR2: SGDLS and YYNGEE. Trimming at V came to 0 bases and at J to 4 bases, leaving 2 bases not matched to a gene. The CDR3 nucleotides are TGTGCCAGCAGCGTAGATACTAGCGGGGGAGAGACCCAGTACTTC. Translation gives CASSVDTSGGETQYF.

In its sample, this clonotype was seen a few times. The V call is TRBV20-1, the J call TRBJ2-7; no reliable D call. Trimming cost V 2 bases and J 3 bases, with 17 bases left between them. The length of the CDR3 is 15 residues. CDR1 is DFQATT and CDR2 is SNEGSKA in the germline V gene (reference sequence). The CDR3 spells CSARRTLRPIYEQYF. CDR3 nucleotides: TGCAGTGCTAGACGGACCCTCAGACCAATCTACGAGCAGTACTTC.